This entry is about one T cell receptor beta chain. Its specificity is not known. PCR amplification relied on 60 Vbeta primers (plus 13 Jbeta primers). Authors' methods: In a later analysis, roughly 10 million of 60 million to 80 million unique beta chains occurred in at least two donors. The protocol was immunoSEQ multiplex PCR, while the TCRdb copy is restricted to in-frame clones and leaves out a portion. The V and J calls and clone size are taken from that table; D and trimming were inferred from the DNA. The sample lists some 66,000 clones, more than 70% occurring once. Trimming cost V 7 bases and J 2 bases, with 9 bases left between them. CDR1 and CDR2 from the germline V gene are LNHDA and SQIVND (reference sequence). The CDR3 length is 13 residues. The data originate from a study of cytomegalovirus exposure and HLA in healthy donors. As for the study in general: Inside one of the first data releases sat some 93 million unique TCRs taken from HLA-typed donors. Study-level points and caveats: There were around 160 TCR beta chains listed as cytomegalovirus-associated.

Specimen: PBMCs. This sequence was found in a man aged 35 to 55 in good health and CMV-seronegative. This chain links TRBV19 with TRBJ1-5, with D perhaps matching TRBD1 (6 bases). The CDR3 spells CASTTGGNQPQHF. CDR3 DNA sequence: TGTGCCAGTACGACAGGTGGCAATCAGCCCCAGCATTTT.